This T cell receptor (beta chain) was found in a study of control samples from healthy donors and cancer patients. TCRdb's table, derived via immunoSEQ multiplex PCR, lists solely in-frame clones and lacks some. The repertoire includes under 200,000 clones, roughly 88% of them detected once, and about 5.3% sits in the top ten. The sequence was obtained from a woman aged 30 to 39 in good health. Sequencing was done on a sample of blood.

This CDR3 reads CASNQGGLSYEQYF. The CDR3 DNA reads as TGTGCCAGTAACCAAGGGGGCCTCTCCTACGAGCAGTACTTC. V usage is TRBV19 and J usage is TRBJ2-7; 7 nucleotides match TRBD1. J lost 0 bases, V lost 7 bases, and 6 bases had no gene match. CDR1 is LNHDA, CDR2 SQIVND, per germline (reference sequence). This CDR3 is built from 14 residues.